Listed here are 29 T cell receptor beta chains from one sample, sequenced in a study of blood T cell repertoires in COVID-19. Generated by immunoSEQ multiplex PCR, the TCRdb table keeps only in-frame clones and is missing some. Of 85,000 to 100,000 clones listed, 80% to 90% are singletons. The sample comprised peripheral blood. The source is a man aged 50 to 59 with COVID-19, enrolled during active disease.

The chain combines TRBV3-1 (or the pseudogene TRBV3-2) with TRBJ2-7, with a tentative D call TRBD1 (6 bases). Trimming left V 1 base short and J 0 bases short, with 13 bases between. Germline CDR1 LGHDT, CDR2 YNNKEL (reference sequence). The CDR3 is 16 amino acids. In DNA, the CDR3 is TGTGCCAGCAGCCAAGCCCTTACAGGGTTCTCCTACGAGCAGTACTTC. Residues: CASSQALTGFSYEQYF.

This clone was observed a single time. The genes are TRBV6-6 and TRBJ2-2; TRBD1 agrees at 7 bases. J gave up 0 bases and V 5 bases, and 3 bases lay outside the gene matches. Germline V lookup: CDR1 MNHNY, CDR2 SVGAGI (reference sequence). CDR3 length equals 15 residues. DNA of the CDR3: TGTGCCAGCAGTCGGGACAGATCGAACACCGGGGAGCTGTTTTTT. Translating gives CASSRDRSNTGELFF.

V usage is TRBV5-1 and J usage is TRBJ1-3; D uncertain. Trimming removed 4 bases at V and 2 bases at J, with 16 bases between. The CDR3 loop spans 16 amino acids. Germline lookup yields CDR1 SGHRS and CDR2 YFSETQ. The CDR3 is CASSREARGAGNTIYF. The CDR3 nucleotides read TGCGCCAGCAGCCGCGAAGCCCGTGGAGCTGGAAACACCATATATTTT.

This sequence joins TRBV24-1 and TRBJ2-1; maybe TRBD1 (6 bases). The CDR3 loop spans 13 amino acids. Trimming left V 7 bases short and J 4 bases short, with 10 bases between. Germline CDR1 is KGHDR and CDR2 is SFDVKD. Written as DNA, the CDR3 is TGTGCCACCAGCCCCCAGGGGTACAATGAGCAGTTCTTC. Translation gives CATSPQGYNEQFF.

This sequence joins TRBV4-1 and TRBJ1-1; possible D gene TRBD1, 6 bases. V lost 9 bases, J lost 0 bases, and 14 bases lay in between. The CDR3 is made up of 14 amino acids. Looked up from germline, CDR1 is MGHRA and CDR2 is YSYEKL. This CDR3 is CASSTGMMNTEAFF. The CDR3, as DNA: TGCGCCAGTAGTACAGGGATGATGAACACTGAAGCTTTCTTT.

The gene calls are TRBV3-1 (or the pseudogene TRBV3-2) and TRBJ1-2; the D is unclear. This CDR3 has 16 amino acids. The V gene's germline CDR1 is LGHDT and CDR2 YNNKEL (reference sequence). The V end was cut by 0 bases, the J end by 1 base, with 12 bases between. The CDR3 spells CASSQEGRPINYGYTF. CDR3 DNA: TGTGCCAGCAGCCAAGAGGGCAGACCAATTAACTATGGCTACACCTTC.

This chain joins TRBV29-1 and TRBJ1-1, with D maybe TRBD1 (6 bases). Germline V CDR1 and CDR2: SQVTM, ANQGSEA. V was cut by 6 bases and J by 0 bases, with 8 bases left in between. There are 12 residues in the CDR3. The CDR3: CSVGQLNTEAFF. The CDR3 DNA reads TGCAGCGTAGGACAGTTGAACACTGAAGCTTTCTTT.

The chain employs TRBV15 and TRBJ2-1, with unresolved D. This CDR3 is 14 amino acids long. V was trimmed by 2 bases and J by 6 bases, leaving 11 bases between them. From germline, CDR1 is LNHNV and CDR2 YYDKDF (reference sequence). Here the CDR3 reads CATSRLVSGNEQFF. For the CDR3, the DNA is TGTGCCACCAGCAGATTAGTTTCAGGCAATGAGCAGTTCTTC.

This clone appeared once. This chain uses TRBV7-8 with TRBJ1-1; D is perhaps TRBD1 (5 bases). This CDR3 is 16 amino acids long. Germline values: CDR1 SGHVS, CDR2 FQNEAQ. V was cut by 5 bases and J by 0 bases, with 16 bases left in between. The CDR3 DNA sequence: TGTGCCAGCAGCCCCCAAGGGGTAATGGTGAACACTGAAGCTTTCTTT. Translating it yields CASSPQGVMVNTEAFF.

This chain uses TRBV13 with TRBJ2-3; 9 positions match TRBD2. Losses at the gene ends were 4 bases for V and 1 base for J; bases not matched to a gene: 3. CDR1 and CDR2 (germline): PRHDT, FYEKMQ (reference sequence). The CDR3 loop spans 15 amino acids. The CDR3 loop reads CASSSSGTGTDTQYF. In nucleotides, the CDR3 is TGTGCCAGCAGCTCTAGCGGGACCGGCACAGATACGCAGTATTTT.

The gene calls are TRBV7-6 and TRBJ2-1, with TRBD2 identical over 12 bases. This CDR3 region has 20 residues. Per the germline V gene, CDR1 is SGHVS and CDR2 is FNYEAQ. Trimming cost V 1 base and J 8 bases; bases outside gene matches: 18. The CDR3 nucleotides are TGTGCCAGCAGCTTAGAAGGGCTAGCGGGGGGGCCATGGGTTTATCATGAGCAGTTCTTC. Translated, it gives CASSLEGLAGGPWVYHEQFF. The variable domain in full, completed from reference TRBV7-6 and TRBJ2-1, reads GAGVSQSPRYKVTKRGQDVALRCDPISGHVSLYWYRQALGQGPEFLTYFNYEAQQDKSGLPNDRFSAERPEGSISTLTIQRTEQRDSAMYRCASSLEGLAGGPWVYHEQFFGPGTRLTVL.

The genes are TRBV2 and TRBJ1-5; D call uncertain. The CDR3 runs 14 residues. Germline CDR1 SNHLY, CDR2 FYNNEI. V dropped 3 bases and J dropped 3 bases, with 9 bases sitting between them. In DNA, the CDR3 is TGTGCCAGCAGTGACTTGGGCCCCAATCAGCCCCAGCATTTT. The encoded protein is CASSDLGPNQPQHF.

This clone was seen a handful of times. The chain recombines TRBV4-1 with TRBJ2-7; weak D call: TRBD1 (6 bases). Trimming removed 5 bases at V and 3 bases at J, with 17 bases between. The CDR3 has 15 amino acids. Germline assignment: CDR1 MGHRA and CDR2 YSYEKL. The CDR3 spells CASSSPAGVLYEQYF. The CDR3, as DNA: TGCGCCAGCAGCTCCCCGGCAGGGGTCCTCTACGAGCAGTACTTC.

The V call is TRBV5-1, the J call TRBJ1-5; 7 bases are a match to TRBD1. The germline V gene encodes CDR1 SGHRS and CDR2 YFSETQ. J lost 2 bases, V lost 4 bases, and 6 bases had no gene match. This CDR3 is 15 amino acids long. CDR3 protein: CASSPAGTGNQPQHF. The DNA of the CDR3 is TGCGCCAGCAGCCCGGCCGGGACAGGCAATCAGCCCCAGCATTTT.

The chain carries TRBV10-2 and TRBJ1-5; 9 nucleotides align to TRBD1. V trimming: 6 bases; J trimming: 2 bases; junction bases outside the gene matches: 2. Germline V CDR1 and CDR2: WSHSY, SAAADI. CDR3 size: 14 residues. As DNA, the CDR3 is TGCGCCAGCAGACAGGGGGCCGGCAATCAGCCCCAGCATTTT. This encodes CASRQGAGNQPQHF.

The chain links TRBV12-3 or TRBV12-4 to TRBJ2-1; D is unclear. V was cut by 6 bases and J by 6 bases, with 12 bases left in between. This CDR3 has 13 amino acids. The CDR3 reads CASRPDNRNEQFF. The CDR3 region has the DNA TGTGCCAGCAGACCCGACAACCGCAATGAGCAGTTCTTC.

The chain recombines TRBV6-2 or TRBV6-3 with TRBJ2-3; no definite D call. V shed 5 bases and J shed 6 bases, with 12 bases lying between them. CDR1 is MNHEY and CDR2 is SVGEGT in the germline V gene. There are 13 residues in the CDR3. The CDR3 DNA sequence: TGTGCCAGCAGTAAATTTCGAGCCGATACGCAGTATTTT. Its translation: CASSKFRADTQYF.

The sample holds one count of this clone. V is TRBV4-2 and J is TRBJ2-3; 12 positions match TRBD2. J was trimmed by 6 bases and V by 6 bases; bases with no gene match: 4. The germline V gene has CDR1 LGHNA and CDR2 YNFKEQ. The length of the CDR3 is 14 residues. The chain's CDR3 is CASSPSGGADTQYF. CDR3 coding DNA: TGTGCCAGCAGTCCTAGCGGGGGGGCGGATACGCAGTATTTT.

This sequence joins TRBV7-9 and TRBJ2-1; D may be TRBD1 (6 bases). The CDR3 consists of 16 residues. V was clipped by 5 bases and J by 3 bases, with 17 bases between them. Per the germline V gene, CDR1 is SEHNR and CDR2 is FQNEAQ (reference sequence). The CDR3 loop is CASSRFIGTLYNEQFF. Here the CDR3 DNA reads TGTGCCAGCAGCCGATTCATCGGGACACTCTACAATGAGCAGTTCTTC.

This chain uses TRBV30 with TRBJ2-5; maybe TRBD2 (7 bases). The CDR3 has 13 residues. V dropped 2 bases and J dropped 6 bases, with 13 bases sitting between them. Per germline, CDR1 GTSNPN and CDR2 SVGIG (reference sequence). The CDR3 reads CAWSTGGPQTQYF. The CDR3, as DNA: TGTGCCTGGAGTACCGGGGGGCCCCAGACCCAGTACTTC.

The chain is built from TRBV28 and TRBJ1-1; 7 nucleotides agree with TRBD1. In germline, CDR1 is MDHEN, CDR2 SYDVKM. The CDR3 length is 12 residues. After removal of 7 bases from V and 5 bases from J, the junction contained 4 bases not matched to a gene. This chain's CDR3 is CASKYRGTEAFF. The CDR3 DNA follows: TGTGCCAGCAAATACAGGGGTACTGAAGCTTTCTTT.

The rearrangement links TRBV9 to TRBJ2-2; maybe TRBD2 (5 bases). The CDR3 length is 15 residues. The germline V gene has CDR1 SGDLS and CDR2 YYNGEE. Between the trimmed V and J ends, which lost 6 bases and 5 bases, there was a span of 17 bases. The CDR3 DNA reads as TGTGCCAGCACCCCTCTCGCGGCGGGTACCGGGGAGCTGTTTTTT. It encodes CASTPLAAGTGELFF.

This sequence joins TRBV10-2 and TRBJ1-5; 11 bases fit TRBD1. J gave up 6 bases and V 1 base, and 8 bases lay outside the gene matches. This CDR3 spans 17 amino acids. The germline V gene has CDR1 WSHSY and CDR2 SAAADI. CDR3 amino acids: CASSEWGTGGRGQPQHF. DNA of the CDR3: TGCGCCAGCAGTGAGTGGGGGACAGGGGGTAGGGGTCAGCCCCAGCATTTT.

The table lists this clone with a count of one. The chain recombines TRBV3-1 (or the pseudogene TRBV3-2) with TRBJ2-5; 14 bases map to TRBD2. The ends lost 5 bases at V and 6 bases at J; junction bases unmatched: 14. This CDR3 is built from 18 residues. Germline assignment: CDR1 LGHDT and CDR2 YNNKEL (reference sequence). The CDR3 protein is CASSLGLAGAPTHQTQYF. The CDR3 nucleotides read TGTGCCAGCAGCTTGGGACTAGCGGGGGCTCCTACCCACCAGACCCAGTACTTC.

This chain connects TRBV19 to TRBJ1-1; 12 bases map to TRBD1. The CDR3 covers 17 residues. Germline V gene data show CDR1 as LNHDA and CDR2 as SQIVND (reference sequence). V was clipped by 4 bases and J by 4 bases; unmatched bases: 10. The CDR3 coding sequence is TGTGCCAGTAGTAACACCGGGACAGGGGGCGTTGGCACTGAAGCTTTCTTT. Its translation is CASSNTGTGGVGTEAFF.

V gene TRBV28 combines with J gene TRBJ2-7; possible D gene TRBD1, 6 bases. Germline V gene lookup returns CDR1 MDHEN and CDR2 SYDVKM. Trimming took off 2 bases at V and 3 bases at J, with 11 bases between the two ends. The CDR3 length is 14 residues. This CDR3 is CASSLRTEGYEQYF. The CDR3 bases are TGTGCCAGCAGTTTAAGGACAGAGGGCTACGAGCAGTACTTC.

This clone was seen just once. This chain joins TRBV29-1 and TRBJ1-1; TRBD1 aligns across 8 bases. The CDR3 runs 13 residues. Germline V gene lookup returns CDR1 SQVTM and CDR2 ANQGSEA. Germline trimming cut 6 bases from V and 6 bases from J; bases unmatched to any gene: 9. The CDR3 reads CSVTGTGMAEAFF. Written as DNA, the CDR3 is TGCAGCGTCACCGGGACAGGTATGGCTGAAGCTTTCTTT. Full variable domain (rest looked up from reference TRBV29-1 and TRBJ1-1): SAVISQKPSRDICQRGTSLTIQCQVDSQVTMMFWYRQQPGQSLTLIATANQGSEATYESGFVIDKFPISRPNLTFSTLTVSNMSPEDSSIYLCSVTGTGMAEAFFGQGTRLTVV.

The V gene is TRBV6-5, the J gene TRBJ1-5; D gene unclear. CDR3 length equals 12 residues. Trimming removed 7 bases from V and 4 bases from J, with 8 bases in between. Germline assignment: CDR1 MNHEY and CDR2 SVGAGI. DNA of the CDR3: TGTGCCAGCATTGGTCAGAATCAGCCCCAGCATTTT. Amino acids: CASIGQNQPQHF.

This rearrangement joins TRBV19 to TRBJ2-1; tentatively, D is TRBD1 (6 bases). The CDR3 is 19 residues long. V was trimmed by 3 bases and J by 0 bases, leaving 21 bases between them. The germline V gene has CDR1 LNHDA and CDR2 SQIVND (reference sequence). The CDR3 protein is CASSIWQGSFVSSYNEQFF. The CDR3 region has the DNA TGTGCCAGTAGTATTTGGCAGGGGTCATTCGTAAGCTCCTACAATGAGCAGTTCTTC.